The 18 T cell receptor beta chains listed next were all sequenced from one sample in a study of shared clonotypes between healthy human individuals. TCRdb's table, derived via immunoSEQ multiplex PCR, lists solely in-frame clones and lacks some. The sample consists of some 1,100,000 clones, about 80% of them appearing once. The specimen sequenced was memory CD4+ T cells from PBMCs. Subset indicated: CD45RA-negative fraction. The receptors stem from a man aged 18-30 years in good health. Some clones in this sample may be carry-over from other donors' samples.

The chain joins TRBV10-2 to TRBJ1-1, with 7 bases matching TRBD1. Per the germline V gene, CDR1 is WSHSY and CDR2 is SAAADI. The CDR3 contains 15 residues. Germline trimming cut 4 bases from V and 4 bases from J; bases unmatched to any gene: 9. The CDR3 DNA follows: TGCGCCAGCAGTGGTGCGACAGGGAGGGGCACTGAAGCTTTCTTT. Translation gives CASSGATGRGTEAFF.

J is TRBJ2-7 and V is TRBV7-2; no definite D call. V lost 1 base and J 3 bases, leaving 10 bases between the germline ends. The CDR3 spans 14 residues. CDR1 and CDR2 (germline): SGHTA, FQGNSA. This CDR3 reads CASSLVARLYEQYF. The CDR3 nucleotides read TGTGCCAGCAGCTTAGTCGCCAGGCTCTACGAGCAGTACTTC.

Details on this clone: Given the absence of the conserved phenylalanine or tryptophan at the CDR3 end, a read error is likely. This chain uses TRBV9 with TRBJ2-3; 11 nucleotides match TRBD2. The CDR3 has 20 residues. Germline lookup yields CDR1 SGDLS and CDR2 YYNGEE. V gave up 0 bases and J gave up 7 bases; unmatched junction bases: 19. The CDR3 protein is CASSVGLAGGPGPTDYTQYL. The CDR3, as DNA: TGTGCCAGCAGCGTAGGGTTAGCGGGAGGGCCTGGTCCCACGGATTATACGCAGTATCTT.

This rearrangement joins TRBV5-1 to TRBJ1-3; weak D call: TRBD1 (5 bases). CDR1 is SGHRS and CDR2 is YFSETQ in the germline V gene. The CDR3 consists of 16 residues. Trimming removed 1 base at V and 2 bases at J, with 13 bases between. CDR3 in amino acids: CASSLLVGGPGNTIYF. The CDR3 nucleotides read TGCGCCAGCAGCTTGTTGGTCGGGGGTCCTGGAAACACCATATATTTT.

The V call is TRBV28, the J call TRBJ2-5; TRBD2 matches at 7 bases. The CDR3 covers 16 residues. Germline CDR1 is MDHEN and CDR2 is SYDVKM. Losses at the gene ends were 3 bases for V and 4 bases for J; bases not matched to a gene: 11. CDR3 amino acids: CASSFVSGNPVETQYF. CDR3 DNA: TGTGCCAGCAGTTTTGTCAGCGGGAATCCCGTAGAGACCCAGTACTTC.

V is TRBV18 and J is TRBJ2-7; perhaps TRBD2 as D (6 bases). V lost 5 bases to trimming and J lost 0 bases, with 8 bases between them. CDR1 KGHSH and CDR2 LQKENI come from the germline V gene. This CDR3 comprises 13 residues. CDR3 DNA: TGTGCCAGCTCAGTGACTAGCTCCTACGAGCAGTACTTC. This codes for CASSVTSSYEQYF.

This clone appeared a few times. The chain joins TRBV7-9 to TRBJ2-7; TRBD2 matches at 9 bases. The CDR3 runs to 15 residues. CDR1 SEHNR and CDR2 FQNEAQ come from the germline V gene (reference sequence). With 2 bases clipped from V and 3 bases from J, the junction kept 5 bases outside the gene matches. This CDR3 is CASSLTGTSFYEQYF. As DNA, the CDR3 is TGTGCCAGCAGCTTAACCGGGACTAGCTTCTACGAGCAGTACTTC. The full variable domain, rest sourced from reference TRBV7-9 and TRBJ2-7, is DTGVSQNPRHKITKRGQNVTFRCDPISEHNRLYWYRQTLGQGPEFLTYFQNEAQLEKSRLLSDRFSAERPKGSFSTLEIQRTEQGDSAMYLCASSLTGTSFYEQYFGPGTRLTVT.

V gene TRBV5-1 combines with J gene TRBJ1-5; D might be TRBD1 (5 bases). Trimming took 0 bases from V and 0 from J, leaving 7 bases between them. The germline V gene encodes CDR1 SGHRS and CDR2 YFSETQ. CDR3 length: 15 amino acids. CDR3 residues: CASSLEGDSNQPQHF. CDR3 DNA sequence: TGCGCCAGCAGCTTGGAAGGGGATAGCAATCAGCCCCAGCATTTT.

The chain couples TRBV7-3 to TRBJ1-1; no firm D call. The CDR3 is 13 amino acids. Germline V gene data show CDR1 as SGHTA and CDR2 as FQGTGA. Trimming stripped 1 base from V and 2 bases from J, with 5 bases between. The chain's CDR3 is CASSLNGNTEAFF. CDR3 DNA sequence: TGTGCCAGCAGCTTAAACGGCAACACTGAAGCTTTCTTT.

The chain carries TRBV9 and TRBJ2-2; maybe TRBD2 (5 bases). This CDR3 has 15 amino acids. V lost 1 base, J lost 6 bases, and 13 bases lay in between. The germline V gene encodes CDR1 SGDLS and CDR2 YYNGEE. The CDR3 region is CASSVLSGIPGELFF. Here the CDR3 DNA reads TGTGCCAGCAGCGTACTGTCGGGAATACCCGGGGAGCTGTTTTTT.

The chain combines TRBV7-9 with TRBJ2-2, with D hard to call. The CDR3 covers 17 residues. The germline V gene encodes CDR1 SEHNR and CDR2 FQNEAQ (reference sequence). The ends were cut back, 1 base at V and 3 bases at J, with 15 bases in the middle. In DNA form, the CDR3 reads TGTGCCAGCAGCTTAGAGCGAGGTGGTACCTACACCGGGGAGCTGTTTTTT. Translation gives CASSLERGGTYTGELFF.

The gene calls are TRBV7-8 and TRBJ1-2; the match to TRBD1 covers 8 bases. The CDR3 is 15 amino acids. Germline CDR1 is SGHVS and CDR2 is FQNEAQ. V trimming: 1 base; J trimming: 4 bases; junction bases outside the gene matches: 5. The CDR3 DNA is TGTGCCAGCAGCTTAGGTACCAGGGGGCCCTATGGCTACACCTTC. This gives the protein CASSLGTRGPYGYTF.

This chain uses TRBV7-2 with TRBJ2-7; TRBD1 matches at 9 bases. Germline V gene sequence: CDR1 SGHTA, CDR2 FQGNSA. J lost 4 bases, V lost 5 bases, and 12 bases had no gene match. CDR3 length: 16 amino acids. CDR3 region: CASSPRPGTGTYEQYF. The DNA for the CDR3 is TGTGCCAGCAGCCCGAGACCCGGGACAGGGACTTACGAGCAGTACTTC.

The CDR3 here is CASSLAPQGSEAFF. CDR3 nucleotides: TGTGCCAGCAGCTTAGCGCCCCAGGGATCTGAAGCTTTCTTT. The J gene is TRBJ1-1, the V gene TRBV7-2, with D perhaps matching TRBD1 (5 bases). Trimming took off 0 bases at V and 6 bases at J, with 11 bases between the two ends. CDR1 and CDR2 from the germline V gene are SGHTA and FQGNSA. The CDR3 loop spans 14 amino acids.

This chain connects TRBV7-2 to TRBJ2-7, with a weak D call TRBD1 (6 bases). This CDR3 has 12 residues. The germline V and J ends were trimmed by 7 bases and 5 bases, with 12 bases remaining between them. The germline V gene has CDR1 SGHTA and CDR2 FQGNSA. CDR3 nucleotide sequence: TGTGCCAGCAACACAGGGTTCCACGAGCAGTACTTC. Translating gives CASNTGFHEQYF.

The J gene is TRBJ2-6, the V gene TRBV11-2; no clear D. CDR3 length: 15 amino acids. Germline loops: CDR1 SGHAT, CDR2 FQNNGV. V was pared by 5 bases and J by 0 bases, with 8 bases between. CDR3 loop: CASSPTISGANVLTF. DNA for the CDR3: TGTGCCAGCAGCCCAACCATCTCTGGGGCCAACGTCCTGACTTTC.

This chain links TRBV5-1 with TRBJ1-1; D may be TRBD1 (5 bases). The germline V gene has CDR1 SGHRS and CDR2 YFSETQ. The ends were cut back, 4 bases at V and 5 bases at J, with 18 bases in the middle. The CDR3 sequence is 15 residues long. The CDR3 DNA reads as TGCGCCAGCAGCCCCACCGGGGCGAGGGTGACTGAAGCTTTCTTT. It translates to CASSPTGARVTEAFF.

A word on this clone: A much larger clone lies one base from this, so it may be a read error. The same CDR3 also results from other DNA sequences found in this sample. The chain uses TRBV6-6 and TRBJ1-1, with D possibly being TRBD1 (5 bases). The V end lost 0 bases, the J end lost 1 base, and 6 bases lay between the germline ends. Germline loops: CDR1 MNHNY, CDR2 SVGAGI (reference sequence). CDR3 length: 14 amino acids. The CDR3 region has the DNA TGTGCCAGCAGTTACTCGAGGGGGAACACTGAAGCTTTCTTT. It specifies CASSYSRGNTEAFF.